Presented here are 27 T cell receptor beta chains from one specimen sequenced in a study of T cell responses to AZD1222 COVID-19 vaccine. Assay: immunoSEQ multiplex PCR; the TCRdb copy retains only in-frame clones and omits some. The sample has tens of thousands of clones, 85% to 90% seen once. The input for sequencing was peripheral blood, taken on day 0 of AZD1222 vaccination. These receptors all stem from an adult in good health.

This sequence joins TRBV28 and TRBJ1-1; D is unclear. Trimming pared 5 bases from V and 0 bases from J, leaving 13 bases between. The germline V gene has CDR1 MDHEN and CDR2 SYDVKM. The CDR3 is made up of 15 amino acids. The CDR3 loop is CASSLRAPVNTEAFF. CDR3 sequence (DNA): TGTGCCAGCAGTCTCAGAGCCCCGGTGAACACTGAAGCTTTCTTT.

This chain joins TRBV11-2 and TRBJ1-1; 9 nucleotides match TRBD1. CDR1 and CDR2 (germline): SGHAT, FQNNGV. V lost 4 bases, J lost 6 bases, and 6 bases stayed unmatched. The CDR3 has 14 residues. The CDR3 nucleotides are TGTGCCAGCAGCTCCCCGGGACAGGGACCTGAAGCTTTCTTT. Protein product: CASSSPGQGPEAFF.

V and J are TRBV3-1 (or the pseudogene TRBV3-2) and TRBJ1-1, with a possible D match to TRBD1 (6 bases). The CDR3 length is 15 residues. V was shortened by 6 bases and J by 6 bases, with 20 bases between the two germline ends. Germline V gene sequence: CDR1 LGHDT, CDR2 YNNKEL (reference sequence). The CDR3 here is CASSDKGRGRAEAFF. CDR3 DNA: TGTGCCAGCAGTGATAAGGGGAGGGGGAGAGCTGAAGCTTTCTTT.

The rearrangement joins TRBV2 to TRBJ1-6, with 8 bases that match TRBD1. The V gene's germline CDR1 is SNHLY and CDR2 FYNNEI. The CDR3 spans 14 residues. Trimming at V came to 3 bases and at J to 7 bases, leaving 2 bases not matched to a gene. The CDR3 region has the DNA TGTGCCAGCAGTGATCGGGACAGGAATTCACCCCTCCACTTT. This codes for CASSDRDRNSPLHF.

V gene TRBV9 combines with J gene TRBJ2-5; possible D gene TRBD1, 5 bases. Trimming took off 4 bases at V and 3 bases at J, with 10 bases between the two ends. Germline assignment: CDR1 SGDLS and CDR2 YYNGEE. The CDR3 contains 13 residues. CDR3: CASSPRQKETQYF. The DNA of the CDR3 is TGTGCCAGCAGCCCACGACAGAAAGAGACCCAGTACTTC. Based on the CDR3 plus reference TRBV9 and TRBJ2-5, the full variable domain is DSGVTQTPKHLITATGQRVTLRCSPRSGDLSVYWYQQSLDQGLQFLIQYYNGEERAKGNILERFSAQQFPDLHSELNLSSLELGDSALYFCASSPRQKETQYFGPGTRLLVL.

The rearrangement uses TRBV6-5 and TRBJ2-5, with D uncertain. The CDR3 has 13 amino acids. Trimming cost V 0 bases and J 5 bases, with 7 bases left between them. Germline-derived CDR1 and CDR2 are MNHEY and SVGAGI. The DNA for the CDR3 is TGTGCCAGCAGTTACTCTCGGTGGGAGACCCAGTACTTC. It yields the protein CASSYSRWETQYF.

The V gene is TRBV5-1, the J gene TRBJ1-3; TRBD1 is a possible D gene (6 bases). Germline V CDR1 and CDR2: SGHRS, YFSETQ. Between the trimmed V and J ends, which lost 4 bases and 0 bases, there was a span of 11 bases. This CDR3 is 15 amino acids long. The chain's CDR3 is CASSLQGRSGNTIYF. The DNA for the CDR3 is TGCGCCAGCAGCCTGCAGGGGCGCTCTGGAAACACCATATATTTT.

This chain uses TRBV29-1 with TRBJ2-7; 13 positions match TRBD2. CDR3 size: 15 residues. Germline CDR1 is SQVTM and CDR2 is ANQGSEA. V shed 5 bases and J 4 bases; nucleotides not matched to a gene: 8. The CDR3 coding sequence is TGCAGCGTTCAGGGGCGGACTAGCGGGGGTTACGAGCAGTACTTC. As protein: CSVQGRTSGGYEQYF.

This clone was seen at least ten times. The genes are TRBV19 and TRBJ1-3; no firm D call. Germline V gene data show CDR1 as LNHDA and CDR2 as SQIVND (reference sequence). V lost 6 bases and J 0 bases, leaving 21 bases between the germline ends. The CDR3 has 18 residues. The DNA for the CDR3 is TGTGCCAGTAGCCAACCCGGTGGGGTGACAACCTCTGGAAACACCATATATTTT. It codes for CASSQPGGVTTSGNTIYF.

The genes are TRBV3-1 (or the pseudogene TRBV3-2) and TRBJ1-1, with TRBD1 matching over 7 bases. Germline CDR1 is LGHDT and CDR2 is YNNKEL (reference sequence). The CDR3 contains 14 residues. The V gene end was trimmed by 4 bases and the J gene end by 2 bases; junction bases not matched to a gene: 4. CDR3 in DNA: TGTGCCAGCAGCCTTAGACAGGGAAACACTGAAGCTTTCTTT. Encoded protein: CASSLRQGNTEAFF.

V usage is TRBV11-2 and J usage is TRBJ2-1; 7 bases match TRBD2. The V and J ends lost 2 bases and 8 bases, in that order; junction bases with no gene match: 18. CDR3 length: 18 residues. In germline, CDR1 is SGHAT, CDR2 FQNNGV. CDR3 loop: CASSLSLSRGRGIYEQFF. The DNA for the CDR3 is TGTGCCAGCAGCTTATCCCTTAGCCGTGGGAGGGGTATCTATGAGCAGTTCTTC.

J is TRBJ2-5 and V is TRBV6-8, with 12 bases fitting TRBD1. Trimming removed 6 bases from V and 7 bases from J; junction bases left unmatched: 18. The CDR3 has 18 residues. CDR1 is MNHGY, CDR2 SAAAGT, per germline. The CDR3 DNA is TGTGCCAGCAGGGAGCAGCCTGGTCGGGACAGGGGGCGTGTGACCCAGTACTTC. It is translated as CASREQPGRDRGRVTQYF.

CDR3 sequence: CASSLRTGGDDYGYTF. CDR3 sequence (DNA): TGTGCCAGCTCACTTCGGACAGGGGGCGATGACTATGGCTACACCTTC. The chain has TRBV18 and TRBJ1-2; 11 nucleotides line up with TRBD1. Losses at the gene ends were 4 bases for V and 3 bases for J; bases not matched to a gene: 7. Germline lookup yields CDR1 KGHSH and CDR2 LQKENI. The CDR3 contains 16 residues.

V is TRBV6-5 and J is TRBJ1-1, with a tentative D call TRBD1 (5 bases). Germline CDR1 is MNHEY and CDR2 is SVGAGI. The CDR3 has 14 residues. Trimming left V 8 bases short and J 3 bases short, with 16 bases between. Here the CDR3 DNA reads TGTGCCAGCCGTCGTGCGGGGCCGGACACTGAAGCTTTCTTT. It translates to CASRRAGPDTEAFF.

The CDR3 loop reads CASRPLLWNTEAFF. DNA of the CDR3: TGTGCCAGCCGCCCTCTATTATGGAACACTGAAGCTTTCTTT. The V and J genes are TRBV5-5 and TRBJ1-1, with D uncertain. The length of the CDR3 is 14 residues. The V end was cut by 7 bases, the J end by 1 base, with 14 bases between. Germline loops: CDR1 SGHKS, CDR2 YYEKEE (reference sequence).

The table lists this clone with a count of one. The rearrangement joins TRBV5-6 to TRBJ2-1; 8 positions match TRBD2. CDR1 and CDR2 from the germline V gene are SGHDT and YYEEEE. CDR3 length: 17 residues. The V segment lost 1 base and the J segment 1 base; nucleotides outside the gene matches: 7. CDR3 DNA sequence: TGTGCCAGCAGCTTGATTCGTGGCGGGAGGTCCTACAATGAGCAGTTCTTC. Protein sequence: CASSLIRGGRSYNEQFF.

This clone was recorded once. The V gene is TRBV5-1, the J gene TRBJ2-3; 8 nucleotides match TRBD1. Germline V lookup: CDR1 SGHRS, CDR2 YFSETQ. The CDR3 is 16 residues long. The junction had 8 bases not matched to a gene; V was cut back by 0 bases and J by 5 bases. The CDR3 loop reads CASSLAGDRGVDTQYF. Here the CDR3 DNA reads TGCGCCAGCAGCTTGGCGGGAGACAGGGGAGTAGATACGCAGTATTTT.

This clone was detected once. This rearrangement joins TRBV6-5 to TRBJ1-4; 10 nucleotides align to TRBD1. Germline lookup yields CDR1 MNHEY and CDR2 SVGAGI. V shed 6 bases and J 8 bases; nucleotides not matched to a gene: 6. This CDR3 has 14 amino acids. CDR3 loop: CASRGDRGGEKLFF. For the CDR3, the DNA is TGTGCCAGCAGAGGGGACAGGGGAGGCGAAAAACTGTTTTTT.

The chain employs TRBV11-2 and TRBJ2-7; TRBD2 is a possible D gene (5 bases). Germline values: CDR1 SGHAT, CDR2 FQNNGV. Trimming left V 10 bases short and J 0 bases short, with 16 bases between. This CDR3 has 14 residues. CDR3 protein: CATGLGTSSYEQYF. The CDR3 nucleotides are TGTGCCACCGGTCTAGGAACTAGCTCCTACGAGCAGTACTTC.

This rearrangement joins TRBV19 to TRBJ2-3, with 9 positions matching TRBD2. V gave up 8 bases and J gave up 0 bases; unmatched junction bases: 6. Germline CDR1 LNHDA, CDR2 SQIVND (reference sequence). This CDR3 region has 15 residues. The CDR3 region has the DNA TGTGCCAGTCGATTACTAGCGGGCAGCACAGATACGCAGTATTTT. As protein: CASRLLAGSTDTQYF.

The rearrangement joins TRBV5-1 to TRBJ2-2; no clear D gene. CDR1 SGHRS and CDR2 YFSETQ come from the germline V gene. Trimming left V 0 bases short and J 5 bases short, with 8 bases between. This CDR3 is built from 14 residues. CDR3: CASSLVGWTGELFF. CDR3 bases: TGCGCCAGCAGCTTGGTGGGGTGGACCGGGGAGCTGTTTTTT. The variable domain in full, with the rest retrieved from reference TRBV5-1 and TRBJ2-2, is KAGVTQTPRYLIKTRGQQVTLSCSPISGHRSVSWYQQTPGQGLQFLFEYFSETQRNKGNFPGRFSGRQFSNSRSEMNVSTLELGDSALYLCASSLVGWTGELFFGEGSRLTVL.

This clone occurred a few times. This chain joins TRBV7-2 and TRBJ1-4; D gene unclear. The germline V gene has CDR1 SGHTA and CDR2 FQGNSA. The V end was cut by 4 bases, the J end by 8 bases, with 11 bases between. This CDR3 spans 13 amino acids. This chain's CDR3 is CASSSSNREKLFF. Written as DNA, the CDR3 is TGTGCCAGCAGCTCCTCTAATAGGGAAAAACTGTTTTTT.

The chain carries TRBV12-3 or TRBV12-4 and TRBJ2-3; D remains unclear. This CDR3 contains 12 residues. The V end lost 5 bases, the J end lost 4 bases, and 7 bases lay between the germline ends. The CDR3 sequence: CASSPTPDTQYF. DNA of the CDR3: TGTGCCAGCAGTCCTACACCAGATACGCAGTATTTT.

This chain joins TRBV7-8 and TRBJ2-7, with TRBD1 identical over 9 bases. Losses at the gene ends were 6 bases for V and 4 bases for J; bases not matched to a gene: 7. Germline loops: CDR1 SGHVS, CDR2 FQNEAQ. This CDR3 is 14 amino acids long. DNA of the CDR3: TGTGCCAGCAGACCGACAGGGGGGAGGTACGAGCAGTACTTC. Translating gives CASRPTGGRYEQYF.

The chain links TRBV14 to TRBJ2-7; D is uncertain. This CDR3 has 13 residues. The V and J ends lost 4 bases and 4 bases respectively, with 11 bases between them. Germline values: CDR1 SGHDN, CDR2 FVKESK. The CDR3 sequence is CASSRGSGYEQYF. Here the CDR3 DNA reads TGTGCCAGCAGCCGAGGTTCTGGGTACGAGCAGTACTTC.

In its sample, this clone was seen a few times. The chain has TRBV6-5 and TRBJ1-1; the D is unclear. From germline, CDR1 is MNHEY and CDR2 SVGAGI. Trimming shortened V by 6 bases and J by 0 bases, and 5 bases separated the two germline ends. This CDR3 contains 12 residues. The CDR3 here is CASSNLNTEAFF. The CDR3, as DNA: TGTGCCAGCAGCAACTTGAACACTGAAGCTTTCTTT.

The chain joins TRBV6-5 to TRBJ1-3, with D unresolved. V gave up 3 bases and J gave up 0 bases, with 12 bases separating them. Germline loops: CDR1 MNHEY, CDR2 SVGAGI. CDR3 length equals 16 residues. The DNA of the CDR3 is TGTGCCAGCAGTTATACCTTCCAGTCCTCTGGAAACACCATATATTTT. This gives the protein CASSYTFQSSGNTIYF.